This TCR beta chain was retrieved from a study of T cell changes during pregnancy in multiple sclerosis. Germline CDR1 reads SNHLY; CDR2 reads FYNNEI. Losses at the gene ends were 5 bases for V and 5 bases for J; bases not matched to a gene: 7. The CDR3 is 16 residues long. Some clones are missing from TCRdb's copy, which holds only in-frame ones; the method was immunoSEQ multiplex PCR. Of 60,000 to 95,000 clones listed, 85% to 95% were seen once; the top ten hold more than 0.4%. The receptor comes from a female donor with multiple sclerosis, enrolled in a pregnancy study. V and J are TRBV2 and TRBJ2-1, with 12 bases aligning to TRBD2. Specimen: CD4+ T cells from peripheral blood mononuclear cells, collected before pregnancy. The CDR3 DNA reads TGTGCCAGCAGTTCACAACTAGCGGGGGGAAACAATGAGCAGTTCTTC. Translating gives CASSSQLAGGNNEQFF.